This paragraph covers one T cell receptor beta chain sequence. Its antigen is undetermined. V lost 4 bases and J 4 bases, leaving 11 bases between the germline ends. Germline CDR1 MNHEY, CDR2 SVGAGI. This CDR3 spans 15 amino acids. The sample comes from a study of OX40 agonist ivuxolimab in advanced cancers. About the research overall: Dose-escalation patients had hepatocellular carcinoma, melanoma, renal cell or head and neck cancer. Points from the study as a whole: Patients who responded partially at 0.1-3.0 mg/kg showed clonal expansion ranking among the lowest.

Sequenced by immunoSEQ multiplex PCR; TCRdb stores in-frame clones only, minus some. This table holds tens of thousands of clones, 88% found once. This sequence originates from an adult with an advanced solid tumor such as melanoma, head and neck, liver or kidney cancer. V usage is TRBV6-5 and J usage is TRBJ1-6; no clear D gene. Sequenced material: CD4+ or CD8+ T cells sorted from blood, taken in a trial of the OX40 agonist ivuxolimab. The DNA of the CDR3 is TGTGCCAGCAGTTCGGACGGTCCATATAATTCACCCCTCCACTTT. It translates to CASSSDGPYNSPLHF.